A single sample gave rise to the 13 T cell receptor beta chains below, sequenced in a study of T cells in Graves' hyperthyroidism and ophthalmopathy. Researchers amplified the TCR beta CDR3 regions from RNA transcripts. HTBI primers were used for first-round RT-PCR of the TCR CDR3. TCRdb processed the multiplex PCR reads anew with MiXCR; each CDR3 protein has one entry. Of 380,000 or so distinct CDR3 sequences listed, 19% are singletons. The sequenced sample consisted of blood. The source of these receptors is a young woman with Graves' hyperthyroidism.

This clonotype has at least ten counts. The chain recombines TRBV13 with TRBJ2-7; 7 nucleotides line up with TRBD1. This CDR3 spans 15 amino acids. Germline CDR1 reads PRHDT; CDR2 reads FYEKMQ (reference sequence). The trim removed 1 base at V and 2 bases at J, leaving 5 bases unmatched. CDR3 protein: CASSLVGQGAYEQYF. In DNA form, the CDR3 reads TGTGCCAGCAGCTTAGTGGGCCAGGGGGCCTACGAGCAGTACTTC.

This chain connects TRBV6-1 to TRBJ2-7; TRBD1 is a possible D gene (8 bases). The V gene's germline CDR1 is MNHNS and CDR2 SASEGT. This CDR3 comprises 13 residues. Trimming removed 8 bases at V and 4 bases at J, with 15 bases between. The CDR3 DNA follows: TGTGCCAGCGGGAGGGGACAGGTGTACGAGCAGTACTTC. Amino acids: CASGRGQVYEQYF.

A remark on this clonotype: A junction end diverges from the germline sequence, so it may reflect a read error. This CDR3 is CASSLGTLAKNIKYF. The CDR3 nucleotides are TGTGCCAGCAGTCTAGGGACACTAGCCAAAAACATTAAGTACTTC. The rearrangement links TRBV27 to TRBJ2-4, with D tentatively TRBD1 or TRBD2 (6 bases each). From germline, CDR1 is MNHEY and CDR2 SMNVEV (reference sequence). This CDR3 region has 15 residues.

This clonotype was counted a single time. A much larger clone lies one base from this, so it may be a read error. The chain uses TRBV19 and TRBJ1-1; no definite D call. The V gene's germline CDR1 is LNHDA and CDR2 SQIVND (reference sequence). The length of the CDR3 is 15 residues. The V end was cut by 1 base, the J end by 4 bases, with 13 bases between. The CDR3 is CASSIGKHLSTEAFF. CDR3 nucleotides: TGTGCCAGTAGTATAGGAAAACACTTGAGCACTGAAGCTTTCTTT.

In this sample, this clonotype turned up many times. This chain links TRBV5-1 with TRBJ1-2; no firm D call. The CDR3 totals 10 residues. Germline V gives CDR1 SGHRS, CDR2 YFSETQ. V lost 4 bases and J 8 bases, leaving 6 bases between the germline ends. The CDR3 region has the DNA TGCGCCAGCAGCCGAGCAGGCTACACCTTC. Translation gives CASSRAGYTF.

This clonotype was seen a few times. V is TRBV18 and J is TRBJ2-5, with D tentatively TRBD1 or TRBD2 (6 bases each). Trimming removed 4 bases at V and 0 bases at J, with 9 bases between. The CDR3 is 14 residues long. Germline V gene lookup returns CDR1 KGHSH and CDR2 LQKENI. The CDR3 here is CASSQRGDQETQYF. CDR3 DNA: TGTGCCAGCTCACAAAGGGGGGACCAAGAGACCCAGTACTTC.

This clonotype was seen once. This chain uses TRBV6-1 with TRBJ1-2; the match to TRBD1 covers 7 bases. CDR1 and CDR2 (germline): MNHNS, SASEGT. V gave up 6 bases and J gave up 5 bases; unmatched junction bases: 18. This CDR3 spans 17 amino acids. The CDR3, as DNA: TGTGCCAGCAGCCGGACTATACAAGGGACAGACAAATATGGCTACACCTTC. It encodes CASSRTIQGTDKYGYTF.

Comments on this clonotype: A much larger clone lies one base from this, so it may be a read error. The chain uses TRBV7-3 and TRBJ1-1, with D perhaps matching TRBD1 (5 bases). The germline CDR1 and CDR2 sequences are SGHTA and FQGTGA. V gave up 4 bases and J gave up 8 bases, with 14 bases separating them. The CDR3 has 13 amino acids. CDR3 loop: CASSYVTAPEAFF. CDR3 nucleotide sequence: TGTGCCAGCAGCTATGTGACAGCACCCGAAGCTTTCTTT.

This clonotype was seen many times. V gene TRBV30 combines with J gene TRBJ1-2; maybe TRBD1 (5 bases). From germline, CDR1 is GTSNPN and CDR2 SVGIG (reference sequence). The CDR3 totals 15 residues. Trimming shortened V by 0 bases and J by 0 bases, and 11 bases separated the two germline ends. CDR3 region: CAWSVRRGANYGYTF. The CDR3 DNA reads as TGTGCCTGGAGTGTACGTCGGGGGGCTAACTATGGCTACACCTTC.

This clonotype was seen at least ten times. The chain employs TRBV19 and TRBJ1-5, with D unclear. Trimming shortened V by 3 bases and J by 0 bases, and 9 bases separated the two germline ends. Germline values: CDR1 LNHDA, CDR2 SQIVND (reference sequence). This CDR3 is 15 amino acids long. CDR3 sequence reads: CASSICGNSNQPQHF. The DNA for the CDR3 is TGTGCCAGTAGTATTTGTGGAAATAGCAATCAGCCCCAGCATTTT.

This clonotype was detected ten times or more. The chain joins TRBV10-1 to TRBJ2-5; 8 positions agree with TRBD2. CDR1 is WNHNN, CDR2 SYGVQD, per germline (reference sequence). V trimming: 2 bases; J trimming: 8 bases; junction bases outside the gene matches: 10. The CDR3 length is 15 residues. CDR3 amino acids: CASSEGSSGLDTQYF. The CDR3 DNA follows: TGCGCCAGCAGTGAGGGGTCCTCGGGACTAGACACCCAGTACTTC.

This clonotype was recorded many times. The chain uses TRBV13 and TRBJ2-7, with TRBD2 matching 11 bases. Per the germline V gene, CDR1 is PRHDT and CDR2 is FYEKMQ (reference sequence). This CDR3 region has 15 residues. With V trimmed by 5 bases and J by 2 bases, 5 bases remained unmatched. The CDR3 region is CASSPQGLAAYEQYF. In nucleotides, the CDR3 is TGTGCCAGCAGCCCCCAGGGACTAGCGGCCTACGAGCAGTACTTC. Full variable domain (outside the CDR3, taken from reference TRBV13 and TRBJ2-7): AAGVIQSPRHLIKEKRETATLKCYPIPRHDTVYWYQQGPGQDPQFLISFYEKMQSDKGSIPDRFSAQQFSDYHSELNMSSLELGDSALYFCASSPQGLAAYEQYFGPGTRLTVT.

This clonotype has ten or more counts. J is TRBJ2-7 and V is TRBV20-1; D is ambiguous. Trimming took off 0 bases at V and 0 bases at J, with 12 bases between the two ends. This CDR3 spans 15 amino acids. CDR1 and CDR2 (germline): DFQATT, SNEGSKA (reference sequence). Written as DNA, the CDR3 is TGCAGTGCTAGAGATGGAACTACGAGCTCCTACGAGCAGTACTTC. Encoded protein: CSARDGTTSSYEQYF.